The table lists the clone carrying this T cell receptor beta chain with a few counts. Using immunoSEQ multiplex PCR, the repertoire was profiled, and TCRdb retains in-frame clones only, with some absent. This sample carries about 150,000 clones, around four fifths of them seen once, and the ten largest clones take approximately 7.6%. This CDR3 is 14 amino acids long. V was clipped by 3 bases and J by 3 bases, with 9 bases between them. Germline assignment: CDR1 KGHSH and CDR2 LQKENI. These data originate in a study of blood T cell repertoires in COVID-19. The sequencing input was peripheral blood. The rearrangement joins TRBV18 to TRBJ1-5; D may be TRBD1 (5 bases). The clonotype was recovered from an elderly woman with COVID-19, enrolled during active disease. CDR3 residues: CASSPVGANQPQHF. The CDR3 DNA reads TGTGCCAGCTCACCGGTAGGGGCCAATCAGCCCCAGCATTTT.